The next 21 T cell receptor beta chains were all read from a single sample in a study of cytomegalovirus exposure and HLA in healthy donors. Primers included in the PCR were 60 Vbeta and 13 Jbeta primers. Profiled with immunoSEQ multiplex PCR; TCRdb holds only in-frame clones, not every one. The sample includes about 77,000 clones. Material: PBMCs. These receptors came from a man between 45 and 60 years old in good health and CMV-seropositive.

This chain joins TRBV9 and TRBJ2-2; TRBD1 aligns across 7 bases. CDR1 and CDR2 (germline): SGDLS, YYNGEE. The CDR3 is 15 amino acids. After removal of 4 bases from V and 3 bases from J, the junction contained 6 bases not matched to a gene. In nucleotides, the CDR3 is TGTGCCAGCAGCTCCCCCAGGGGGTACACCGGGGAGCTGTTTTTT. The encoded protein is CASSSPRGYTGELFF.

V gene TRBV19 combines with J gene TRBJ1-1, with D perhaps matching TRBD1 (6 bases). Trimming took off 5 bases at V and 8 bases at J, with 18 bases between the two ends. Germline V CDR1 and CDR2: LNHDA, SQIVND (reference sequence). There are 14 residues in the CDR3. The CDR3 coding sequence is TGTGCCAGTAGTGCCCAGGGGCAGGCTAGCGAAGCTTTCTTT. This codes for CASSAQGQASEAFF.

The chain links TRBV6-5 to TRBJ1-2; TRBD1 matches at 7 bases. This CDR3 contains 14 residues. The junction had 7 bases not matched to a gene; V was cut back by 5 bases and J by 4 bases. CDR1 is MNHEY and CDR2 is SVGAGI in the germline V gene. For the CDR3, the DNA is TGTGCCAGCAGTCGGACAGGAAGAATCTATGGCTACACCTTC. It is translated as CASSRTGRIYGYTF.

CDR3 sequence (DNA): TGTGCCAGCAGTTTGGTCGGGACAGGCCTCTACGAGCAGTACGTC. It encodes CASSLVGTGLYEQYV. The rearrangement joins TRBV27 to TRBJ2-7; 8 bases agree with TRBD1. Germline CDR1 and CDR2: MNHEY and SMNVEV (reference sequence). V trimming: 3 bases; J trimming: 3 bases; junction bases outside the gene matches: 7. CDR3 length: 15 amino acids.

The chain uses TRBV18 and TRBJ2-7; 7 nucleotides agree with TRBD1. This CDR3 is 14 amino acids long. V lost 3 bases to trimming and J lost 1 base; unmatched junction nucleotides: 3. Germline V gene sequence: CDR1 KGHSH, CDR2 LQKENI. The CDR3 loop reads CASSPSTGSYEQYV. CDR3 sequence (DNA): TGTGCCAGCTCACCCTCGACAGGGTCCTACGAGCAGTACGTC.

The rearrangement links TRBV5-8 to TRBJ1-2; a possible D gene is TRBD1 (5 bases). This CDR3 region has 15 residues. Trimming shortened V by 4 bases and J by 0 bases, and 13 bases separated the two germline ends. Looked up from germline, CDR1 is SGHTS and CDR2 is YDEGEE. CDR3 bases: TGTGCCAGCAGCCTACGACAGATCGCTAACTATGGCTACACCTTC. Protein sequence: CASSLRQIANYGYTF.

DNA for the CDR3: TGTGCCACGAGCCCGACGGGACTAGCCTACTACGAGCAGTACGTC. As protein: CATSPTGLAYYEQYV. This chain uses TRBV6-1 with TRBJ2-7; 9 nucleotides line up with TRBD2. The length of the CDR3 is 15 residues. Germline values: CDR1 MNHNS, CDR2 SASEGT. V dropped 10 bases and J dropped 3; count of bases not matched to a gene: 13.

This rearrangement joins TRBV29-1 to TRBJ1-1; D remains ambiguous. With 7 bases removed from V and 7 bases from J, the gap between germline ends came to 10 bases. The CDR3 is made up of 10 amino acids. Germline loops: CDR1 SQVTM, CDR2 ANQGSEA. CDR3 amino acids: CSASESEAFF. The CDR3 bases are TGCAGCGCCTCGGAGAGTGAAGCTTTCTTT.

The rearrangement links TRBV6-1 to TRBJ2-3, with D possibly being TRBD2 (7 bases). The CDR3 is made up of 14 amino acids. Looked up from germline, CDR1 is MNHNS and CDR2 is SASEGT. Between the trimmed V and J ends, which lost 7 bases and 3 bases, there was a span of 14 bases. The CDR3: CASIWGGRTDTQYF. CDR3 in DNA: TGTGCCAGCATTTGGGGGGGCAGGACAGATACGCAGTATTTT.

The chain links TRBV2 to TRBJ2-7; D might be TRBD2 (7 bases). Deletions cut 8 bases from V and 2 bases from J, with 19 bases between. The CDR3 consists of 15 residues. Germline CDR1 and CDR2: SNHLY and FYNNEI. In DNA form, the CDR3 reads TGTGCCAGCGGGGGGGCGCTAGGATCAACCTACGAGCAGTACTTC. Translation gives CASGGALGSTYEQYF.

Comments on this clone: Other nucleotide sequences from this sample produce the same CDR3. The rearrangement uses TRBV2 and TRBJ2-3; D may be TRBD1 (5 bases). The CDR3 is made up of 17 amino acids. Germline V gene data show CDR1 as SNHLY and CDR2 as FYNNEI. This CDR3 is CPSTPRWGRDSTDTQYF. For the CDR3, the DNA is TGTCCAAGCACCCCTCGGTGGGGCAGAGATAGCACAGATACGCAGTATTTT.

The chain uses TRBV28 and TRBJ1-5; no firm D call. The CDR3 is made up of 14 amino acids. Trimming left V 2 bases short and J 1 base short, with 6 bases between. Germline values: CDR1 MDHEN, CDR2 SYDVKM. CDR3 in DNA: TGTGCCAGCAGTTTAGGCGGGAGCAATCAGCCCCAGCATTTT. Translated: CASSLGGSNQPQHF.

The chain couples TRBV4-1 to TRBJ2-3; D call uncertain. The CDR3 totals 13 residues. Germline CDR1 and CDR2: MGHRA and YSYEKL. Trimming stripped 4 bases from V and 6 bases from J, with 11 bases between. CDR3 sequence: CASSLVVVDTQYF. CDR3 nucleotides: TGCGCCAGCAGCCTAGTAGTGGTGGATACGCAGTATTTT.

The chain uses TRBV2 and TRBJ2-1; D possibly corresponds to TRBD2 (6 bases). Looked up from germline, CDR1 is SNHLY and CDR2 is FYNNEI. This CDR3 has 17 residues. The ends were cut back, 1 base at V and 4 bases at J, with 17 bases in the middle. CDR3 region: CASSEERVAEGYNEQFF. The CDR3 nucleotides are TGTGCCAGCAGTGAAGAACGGGTAGCGGAGGGGTACAATGAGCAGTTCTTC. The full variable domain, with the rest looked up from reference TRBV2 and TRBJ2-1, is EPEVTQTPSHQVTQMGQEVILRCVPISNHLYFYWYRQILGQKVEFLVSFYNNEISEKSEIFDDQFSVERPDGSNFTLKIRSTKLEDSAMYFCASSEERVAEGYNEQFFGPGTRLTVL.

CDR3 amino acids: CASSQGGQGTPRRNEQYF. DNA of the CDR3: TGCGCCAGCAGCCAAGGGGGACAGGGAACGCCTCGAAGGAACGAGCAGTACTTC. The rearrangement uses TRBV4-1 and TRBJ2-7; 9 bases agree with TRBD1. Germline CDR1 reads MGHRA; CDR2 reads YSYEKL. Trimming at V came to 1 base and at J to 5 bases, leaving 15 bases not matched to a gene. CDR3 size: 18 residues.

V is TRBV2 and J is TRBJ1-1; D gene unclear. Deletions cut 6 bases from V and 1 base from J, with 6 bases between. The CDR3 consists of 12 residues. Germline V lookup: CDR1 SNHLY, CDR2 FYNNEI. The CDR3 sequence: CASRRSNTEAFF. As DNA, the CDR3 is TGTGCCAGCAGGAGATCGAACACTGAAGCTTTCTTT.

This chain links TRBV5-1 with TRBJ1-6; TRBD1 might be the D (5 bases). This CDR3 region has 14 residues. Trimming pared 0 bases from V and 15 bases from J, leaving 16 bases between. Germline V gene data show CDR1 as SGHRS and CDR2 as YFSETQ. In DNA, the CDR3 is TGCGCCAGCAGCTTGGGGCAGGGTTTCCTCCACCTCCACTTT. It codes for CASSLGQGFLHLHF.

This chain links TRBV6-6 with TRBJ2-7; D might be TRBD2 (5 bases). The V and J ends lost 5 bases and 5 bases respectively, with 19 bases between them. Germline V CDR1 and CDR2: MNHNY, SVGAGI (reference sequence). This CDR3 is built from 15 residues. Written as DNA, the CDR3 is TGTGCCAGCAGTCCCCCGGGTACGAGGGCAGACGAGCAGTACTTC. Its translation is CASSPPGTRADEQYF.

The chain couples TRBV29-1 to TRBJ1-1, with a tentative D call TRBD1 (5 bases). V was pared by 7 bases and J by 0 bases, with 12 bases between. The length of the CDR3 is 13 residues. Germline CDR1 and CDR2: SQVTM and ANQGSEA. Here the CDR3 reads CSGGLSMNTEAFF. CDR3 nucleotides: TGCAGCGGGGGCTTAAGTATGAACACTGAAGCTTTCTTT.

The J gene is TRBJ2-5, the V gene TRBV18; possible D gene TRBD1, 6 bases. V lost 3 bases to trimming and J lost 2 bases, with 10 bases between them. Germline-derived CDR1 and CDR2 are KGHSH and LQKENI. This CDR3 spans 14 amino acids. CDR3 DNA sequence: TGTGCCAGCTCACCGAACAGGGAACAAGAGACCCAGTACTTC. Translation: CASSPNREQETQYF.

The gene calls are TRBV11-2 and TRBJ2-5; weak D call: TRBD2 (6 bases). Trimming left V 1 base short and J 5 bases short, with 11 bases between. Germline values: CDR1 SGHAT, CDR2 FQNNGV. The CDR3 is 14 amino acids. CDR3 in amino acids: CASSLGRGGETQYF. DNA of the CDR3: TGTGCCAGCAGCTTAGGTAGGGGAGGCGAGACCCAGTACTTC.